The 11 T cell receptor beta chains below come from one sample, sequenced in a study of blood T cell repertoires in COVID-19. Generated by immunoSEQ multiplex PCR, the TCRdb table keeps only in-frame clones and is missing some. Of more than 140,000 clones in the sample, over 75% were seen once. The sample taken for sequencing was peripheral blood. The receptors stem from a human donor in a cohort sampled during active COVID-19.

This sequence joins TRBV28 and TRBJ1-4; no definite D call. The CDR3 has 12 amino acids. Trimming removed 5 bases at V and 4 bases at J, with 5 bases between. CDR1 is MDHEN and CDR2 is SYDVKM in the germline V gene. For the CDR3, the DNA is TGTGCCAGCAGTCAACTTAATGAAAAACTGTTTTTT. Amino acid sequence: CASSQLNEKLFF.

The V gene is TRBV27, the J gene TRBJ1-1; 8 nucleotides match TRBD1. The CDR3 is 15 amino acids. J was trimmed by 1 base and V by 6 bases; bases with no gene match: 7. The germline gives CDR1 MNHEY, CDR2 SMNVEV (reference sequence). Here the CDR3 reads CASRLGTGGNTEAFF. The CDR3 bases are TGTGCCAGCAGACTTGGAACAGGGGGGAACACTGAAGCTTTCTTT.

The CDR3 bases are TGTGCCAGCCGGAGGGACTATGGCTACACCTTC. This sequence encodes CASRRDYGYTF. This chain links TRBV5-6 with TRBJ1-2; D gene uncertain. The germline V gene encodes CDR1 SGHDT and CDR2 YYEEEE. The CDR3 totals 11 residues. V was shortened by 7 bases and J by 3 bases, with 7 bases between the two germline ends.

The rearrangement uses TRBV6-5 and TRBJ2-2; D is ambiguous. V lost 7 bases and J 0 bases, leaving 12 bases between the germline ends. The CDR3 sequence is 15 residues long. CDR1 and CDR2 from the germline V gene are MNHEY and SVGAGI. The CDR3 protein is CASTDWPTNTGELFF. CDR3 DNA: TGTGCCAGCACCGACTGGCCGACGAACACCGGGGAGCTGTTTTTT.

The gene calls are TRBV19 and TRBJ2-1; 12 bases are a match to TRBD2. The CDR3 contains 15 residues. The V and J ends lost 4 bases and 8 bases, in that order; junction bases with no gene match: 6. From germline, CDR1 is LNHDA and CDR2 SQIVND (reference sequence). The CDR3 spells CASSRSSGRADEQFF. CDR3 coding DNA: TGTGCCAGTAGTAGATCTAGCGGGAGGGCCGATGAGCAGTTCTTC.

The chain links TRBV2 to TRBJ1-3; perhaps TRBD1 as D (5 bases). Trimming removed 9 bases at V and 0 bases at J, with 15 bases between. Germline V gives CDR1 SNHLY, CDR2 FYNNEI. CDR3 length equals 15 residues. CDR3 sequence (DNA): TGTGCCAGGGGACTGGACGGGATCTCTGGAAACACCATATATTTT. This sequence encodes CARGLDGISGNTIYF. Together with reference TRBV2 and TRBJ1-3, the CDR3 gives the full variable domain: EPEVTQTPSHQVTQMGQEVILRCVPISNHLYFYWYRQILGQKVEFLVSFYNNEISEKSEIFDDQFSVERPDGSNFTLKIRSTKLEDSAMYFCARGLDGISGNTIYFGEGSWLTVV.

V usage is TRBV4-1 and J usage is TRBJ2-4; tentative D call: TRBD2 (7 bases). CDR3 length: 17 amino acids. Deletions cut 0 bases from V and 0 bases from J, with 12 bases between. Germline loops: CDR1 MGHRA, CDR2 YSYEKL. The CDR3 nucleotides read TGCGCCAGCAGCCAAGAAGGGGGGGTCCTAGCCAAAAACATTCAGTACTTC. This codes for CASSQEGGVLAKNIQYF.

This clone was seen a single time. The chain links TRBV15 to TRBJ1-5, with 7 bases fitting TRBD1. With V trimmed by 5 bases and J by 8 bases, 12 bases remained unmatched. CDR3 size: 15 residues. The germline V gene encodes CDR1 LNHNV and CDR2 YYDKDF (reference sequence). CDR3: CATSLVGQEGKPQHF. The CDR3 nucleotides are TGTGCCACCAGCTTAGTAGGACAGGAAGGCAAGCCCCAGCATTTT.

The V and J genes are TRBV30 and TRBJ2-5; no reliable D call. The V gene lost 3 bases and the J gene lost 1 base, with 6 bases spanning the gap. The germline CDR1 and CDR2 sequences are GTSNPN and SVGIG (reference sequence). The CDR3 spans 12 residues. This CDR3 is CAWRNLQETQYF. In DNA, the CDR3 is TGTGCCTGGAGAAATCTCCAAGAGACCCAGTACTTC.

This chain joins TRBV5-1 and TRBJ1-5; 8 bases match TRBD1. Per germline, CDR1 SGHRS and CDR2 YFSETQ. The junction had 9 bases not matched to a gene; V was cut back by 4 bases and J by 6 bases. This CDR3 region has 15 residues. CDR3 in DNA: TGCGCCAGCAGCCCAGGACAGGGTGGTGGTCAGCCCCAGCATTTT. Residues: CASSPGQGGGQPQHF.

The sample holds one count of this clone. The junction and the germline gene differ at one end; a read error may be behind it. The chain uses TRBV20-1 and TRBJ2-5; D is perhaps TRBD2 (6 bases). The CDR3 has 11 amino acids. Germline values: CDR1 DFQATT, CDR2 SNEGSKA (reference sequence). The CDR3: CSASVQETQYF. The CDR3 nucleotides read TGCAGCGCTAGCGTCCAAGAGACCCAGTACTTC.